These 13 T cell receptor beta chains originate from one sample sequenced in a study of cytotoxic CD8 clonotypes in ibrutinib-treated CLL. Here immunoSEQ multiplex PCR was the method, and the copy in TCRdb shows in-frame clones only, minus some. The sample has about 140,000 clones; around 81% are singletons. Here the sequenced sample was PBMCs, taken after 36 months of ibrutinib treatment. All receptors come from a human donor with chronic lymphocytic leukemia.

The CDR3 nucleotides are TGTGCCAGGGGGCGGCCGATAACTTTCTTT. Its protein is CARGRPITFF. V usage is TRBV6-5 and J usage is TRBJ1-1, with a possible D match to TRBD1 (5 bases). The CDR3 is made up of 10 amino acids. V was cut by 9 bases and J by 12 bases, with 14 bases left in between. Germline V gives CDR1 MNHEY, CDR2 SVGAGI.

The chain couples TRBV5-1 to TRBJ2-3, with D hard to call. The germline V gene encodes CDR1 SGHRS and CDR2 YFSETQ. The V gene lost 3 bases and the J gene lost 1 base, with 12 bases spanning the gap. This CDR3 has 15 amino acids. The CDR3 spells CASSSTGYRTDTQYF. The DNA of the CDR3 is TGCGCCAGCAGCTCCACCGGCTACCGCACAGATACGCAGTATTTT.

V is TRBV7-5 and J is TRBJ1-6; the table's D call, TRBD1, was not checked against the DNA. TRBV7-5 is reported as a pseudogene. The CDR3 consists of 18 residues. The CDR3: CVRSLGDRGHEGDSPLHF. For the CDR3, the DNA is TGTGTCAGAAGCTTAGGGGACAGGGGGCATGAGGGAGATTCACCCCTCCACTTT.

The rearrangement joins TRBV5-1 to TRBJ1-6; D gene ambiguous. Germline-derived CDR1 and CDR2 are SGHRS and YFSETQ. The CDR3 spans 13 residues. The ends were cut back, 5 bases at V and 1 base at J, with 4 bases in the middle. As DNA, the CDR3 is TGCGCCAGCAGAGTTTCCTATAATTCACCCCTCCACTTT. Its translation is CASRVSYNSPLHF.

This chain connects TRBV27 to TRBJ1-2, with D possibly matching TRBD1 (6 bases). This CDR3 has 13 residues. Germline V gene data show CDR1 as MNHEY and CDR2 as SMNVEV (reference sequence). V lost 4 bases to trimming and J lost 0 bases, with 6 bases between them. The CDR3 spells CASSWTANYGYTF. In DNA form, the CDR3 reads TGTGCCAGCAGTTGGACAGCTAACTATGGCTACACCTTC.

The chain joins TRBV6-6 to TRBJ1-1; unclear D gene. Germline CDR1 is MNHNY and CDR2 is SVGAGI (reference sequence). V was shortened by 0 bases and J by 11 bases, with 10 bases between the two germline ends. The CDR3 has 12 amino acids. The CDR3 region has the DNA TGTGCCAGCAGTTACTCTTCGGTTTTGGCTTTCTTT. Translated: CASSYSSVLAFF.

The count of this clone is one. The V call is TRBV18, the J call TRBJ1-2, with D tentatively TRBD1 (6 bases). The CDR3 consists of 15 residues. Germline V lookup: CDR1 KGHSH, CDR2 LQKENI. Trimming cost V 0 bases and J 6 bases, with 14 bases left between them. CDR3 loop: CASSPPSDRKNGYTF. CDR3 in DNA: TGTGCCAGCTCACCACCGTCCGACAGGAAAAATGGCTACACCTTC.

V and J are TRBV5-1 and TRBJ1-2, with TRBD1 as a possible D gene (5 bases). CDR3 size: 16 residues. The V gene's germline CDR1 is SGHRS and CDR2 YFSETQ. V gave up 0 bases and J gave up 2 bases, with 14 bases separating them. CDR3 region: CASSLGIGGANYGYTF. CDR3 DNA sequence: TGCGCCAGCAGCTTGGGAATTGGAGGGGCAAACTATGGCTACACCTTC.

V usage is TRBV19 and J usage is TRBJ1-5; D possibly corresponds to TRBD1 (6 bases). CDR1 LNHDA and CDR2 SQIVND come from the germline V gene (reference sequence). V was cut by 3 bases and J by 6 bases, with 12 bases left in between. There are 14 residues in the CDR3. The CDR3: CASSISGAGQPQHF. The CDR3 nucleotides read TGTGCCAGTAGTATTTCGGGGGCAGGTCAGCCCCAGCATTTT.

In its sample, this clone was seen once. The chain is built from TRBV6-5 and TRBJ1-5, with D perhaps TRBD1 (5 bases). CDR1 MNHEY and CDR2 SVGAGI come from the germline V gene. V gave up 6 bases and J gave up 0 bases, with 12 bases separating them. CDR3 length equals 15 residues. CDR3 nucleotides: TGTGCCAGCAGCCCGACAGCGAATAGCAATCAGCCCCAGCATTTT. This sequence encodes CASSPTANSNQPQHF.

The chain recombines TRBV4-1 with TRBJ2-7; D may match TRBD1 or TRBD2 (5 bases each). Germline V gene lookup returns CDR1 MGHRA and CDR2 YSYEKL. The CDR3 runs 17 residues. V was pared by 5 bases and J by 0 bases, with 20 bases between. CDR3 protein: CASSSRVSIGASYEQYF. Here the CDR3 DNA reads TGCGCCAGCAGCTCGCGGGTCTCGATAGGGGCCTCCTACGAGCAGTACTTC.

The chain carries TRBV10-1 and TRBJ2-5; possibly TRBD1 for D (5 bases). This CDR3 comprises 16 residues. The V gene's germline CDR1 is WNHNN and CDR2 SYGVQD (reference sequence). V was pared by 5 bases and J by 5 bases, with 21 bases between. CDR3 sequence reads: CASSPTFGKGLETQYF. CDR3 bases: TGCGCCAGCAGTCCCACCTTTGGGAAGGGGCTGGAGACCCAGTACTTC.

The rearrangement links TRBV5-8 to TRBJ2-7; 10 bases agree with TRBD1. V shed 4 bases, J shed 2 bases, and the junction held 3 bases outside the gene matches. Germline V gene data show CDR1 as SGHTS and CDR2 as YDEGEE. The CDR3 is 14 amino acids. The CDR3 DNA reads TGTGCCAGCAGCCGCGGGACAGGGGCCTACGAGCAGTACTTC. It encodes CASSRGTGAYEQYF.